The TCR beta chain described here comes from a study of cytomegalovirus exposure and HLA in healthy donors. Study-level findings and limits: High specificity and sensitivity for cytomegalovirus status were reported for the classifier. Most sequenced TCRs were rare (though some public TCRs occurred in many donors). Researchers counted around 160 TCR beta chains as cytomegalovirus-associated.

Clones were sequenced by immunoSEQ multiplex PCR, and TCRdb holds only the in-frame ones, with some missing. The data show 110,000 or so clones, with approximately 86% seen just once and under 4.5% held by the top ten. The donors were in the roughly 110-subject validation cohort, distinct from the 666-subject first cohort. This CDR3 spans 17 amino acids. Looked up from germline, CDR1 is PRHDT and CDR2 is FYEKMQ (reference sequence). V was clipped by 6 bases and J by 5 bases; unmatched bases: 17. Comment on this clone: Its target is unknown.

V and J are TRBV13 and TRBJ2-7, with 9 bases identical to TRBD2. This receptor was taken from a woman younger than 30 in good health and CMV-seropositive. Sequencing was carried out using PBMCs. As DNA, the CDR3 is TGTGCCAGCAGTCAGCGGGTCGGTCTAGCGGGAATAAACGAGCAGTACTTC. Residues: CASSQRVGLAGINEQYF.